This T cell receptor beta chain was sequenced in a study of blood T cell repertoires in COVID-19. Study-level background: Samples came from the United States, Italy and Spain, spanning acute and convalescent COVID-19.

Profiled with immunoSEQ multiplex PCR; TCRdb holds only in-frame clones, not every one. The sample yields 250,000 to 300,000 clones, about 85% seen once. The ends lost 4 bases at V and 8 bases at J; junction bases unmatched: 12. Per the germline V gene, CDR1 is MNHEY and CDR2 is SMNVEV (reference sequence). The length of the CDR3 is 16 residues. The sample was peripheral blood. The chain couples TRBV27 to TRBJ2-1, with TRBD2 matching over 9 bases. This TCR derives from a woman in her forties or fifties who had recovered from COVID-19. The CDR3 sequence: CASSSRRVAGEDEQFF. The CDR3, as DNA: TGTGCCAGCAGTTCTCGCCGGGTAGCGGGAGAAGATGAGCAGTTCTTC.